This T cell receptor (beta chain) comes out of a study of T-cell reconstitution after alpha-beta-depleted transplantation in children. This clonotype was picked up a small number of times. Germline CDR1 and CDR2: SQVTM and ANQGSEA. The CDR3 sequence is 10 residues long. The germline V and J ends were trimmed by 8 bases and 4 bases, with 7 bases remaining between them. For TCRbeta, the library was prepared with unique molecular identifiers. TCRdb re-called the PCR reads through MiXCR, storing one row per CDR3 protein. The table has roughly 610,000 distinct CDR3 sequences, approximately 10% seen once. This rearrangement joins TRBV29-1 to TRBJ2-3; D gene uncertain. The source of this sequence is a human donor who donated a stem cell graft to a child with acute myeloid leukemia. The sample was PBMCs from the stem cell graft donor, taken from the stem cell graft. CDR3 residues: CSLGSDTQYF. The CDR3 bases are TGCAGCTTAGGGTCAGATACGCAGTATTTT.